One sample yielded the 16 T cell receptor beta chains listed below, sequenced in a study of blood T cells in healthy people across ages. Then a second PCR, running roughly 6 to 12 cycles, was carried out with a sample-barcoded 5' primer and a J-beta primer mix. TCRdb re-called the 5' RACE reads with MiXCR, one entry per CDR3 protein. Found here are 600,000 to 650,000 distinct CDR3 sequences, around 54% of them singletons; the top ten hold 30% to 45%. The specimen sequenced was blood. Source of these receptors: a man aged 60-69 years in good health.

The sample holds a few counts of this clonotype. The chain is built from TRBV29-1 and TRBJ2-3; 13 bases match TRBD2. J was trimmed by 10 bases and V by 4 bases; bases with no gene match: 5. The length of the CDR3 is 13 residues. Germline loops: CDR1 SQVTM, CDR2 ANQGSEA. In DNA, the CDR3 is TGCAGCGTTGGACTAGCGGGGGGCCCATCGCAGTATTTT. As protein: CSVGLAGGPSQYF.

This clonotype occurred once. V usage is TRBV7-2 and J usage is TRBJ2-7, with D possibly TRBD2 on 5 matching bases. Per germline, CDR1 SGHTA and CDR2 FQGNSA. There are 16 residues in the CDR3. The V end was cut by 1 base, the J end by 2 bases, with 15 bases between. CDR3 protein: CASSLVAAVTAYEQYF. The CDR3 DNA is TGTGCCAGCAGCTTAGTGGCAGCGGTGACCGCCTACGAGCAGTACTTC.

The chain links TRBV27 to TRBJ2-3; 9 bases fit TRBD1. Germline V CDR1 and CDR2: MNHEY, SMNVEV (reference sequence). The CDR3 length is 20 residues. The V gene end was trimmed by 8 bases and the J gene end by 9 bases; junction bases not matched to a gene: 30. DNA for the CDR3: TGTGCCAGCGGACAGACCGCGGGACAGGGAAGGTCTTGGAGCACGGGCACGCAGTATTTT. The encoded protein is CASGQTAGQGRSWSTGTQYF.

The chain couples TRBV28 to TRBJ2-2, with 8 bases that match TRBD2. The junction had 7 bases not matched to a gene; V was cut back by 6 bases and J by 4 bases. The CDR3 runs 15 residues. Germline V gene sequence: CDR1 MDHEN, CDR2 SYDVKM. CDR3 amino acids: CASSRGGGGTGELFF. The CDR3 DNA follows: TGTGCCAGCAGCCGGGGGGGCGGTGGCACCGGGGAGCTGTTTTTT.

The rearrangement uses TRBV2 and TRBJ2-6, with 10 bases aligning to TRBD1. CDR1 is SNHLY, CDR2 FYNNEI, per germline. The CDR3 covers 15 residues. V shed 8 bases and J 2 bases; nucleotides not matched to a gene: 3. The CDR3 DNA reads TGTGCCAGCTCAGGACAGGGGGCTGGGGCCAACGTCCTGACTTTC. Residues: CASSGQGAGANVLTF.

This clonotype was seen a few times. The gene calls are TRBV29-1 and TRBJ1-2; D is unclear. Trimming left V 4 bases short and J 3 bases short, with 12 bases between. The germline gives CDR1 SQVTM, CDR2 ANQGSEA. The CDR3 runs to 13 residues. CDR3 in DNA: TGCAGCGTTGGGACCGGCGGGGACTATGGCTACACCTTC. It encodes CSVGTGGDYGYTF.

This clonotype has only a few counts. The gene calls are TRBV27 and TRBJ2-1; TRBD2 aligns across 8 bases. V was pared by 0 bases and J by 8 bases, with 3 bases of the junction left unmatched. The CDR3 loop spans 14 amino acids. Germline-derived CDR1 and CDR2 are MNHEY and SMNVEV (reference sequence). CDR3 coding DNA: TGTGCCAGCAGTTTATCAAGCGGGAGCCATGAGCAGTTCTTC. Encoded protein: CASSLSSGSHEQFF.

V is TRBV4-1 and J is TRBJ1-6; D remains ambiguous. Germline-derived CDR1 and CDR2 are MGHRA and YSYEKL. The CDR3 consists of 16 residues. V was clipped by 4 bases and J by 0 bases, with 10 bases between them. CDR3 amino acids: CASSRGFSSYNSPLHF. The CDR3, as DNA: TGCGCCAGCAGCCGGGGATTCAGCTCCTATAATTCACCCCTCCACTTT.

The chain is built from TRBV29-1 and TRBJ2-5; tentatively, D is TRBD2 (7 bases). Trimming took off 6 bases at V and 11 bases at J, with 22 bases between the two ends. CDR3 length: 13 residues. Per the germline V gene, CDR1 is SQVTM and CDR2 is ANQGSEA. The CDR3 protein is CSVGRGDFNEQYF. CDR3 coding DNA: TGCAGCGTAGGGAGGGGGGACTTCAATGAGCAGTACTTC. The full variable domain, its missing parts supplied by reference TRBV29-1 and TRBJ2-5, is SAVISQKPSRDICQRGTSLTIQCQVDSQVTMMFWYRQQPGQSLTLIATANQGSEATYESGFVIDKFPISRPNLTFSTLTVSNMSPEDSSIYLCSVGRGDFNEQYFGPGTRLLVL.

This clonotype was recorded only once. This rearrangement joins TRBV5-1 to TRBJ2-5; 10 bases are shared with TRBD2. Judging by the DNA end, TRBJ2-7 fits better; the J call may be wrong. The length of the CDR3 is 15 residues. The V gene's germline CDR1 is SGHRS and CDR2 YFSETQ. The chain's CDR3 is CASSYLAGGTYEQYF. The CDR3 coding sequence is TGCGCCAGCAGCTACTTAGCGGGAGGTACCTACGAGCAGTACTTC.

The chain joins TRBV5-1 to TRBJ2-3, with D perhaps matching TRBD1 (6 bases). The germline gives CDR1 SGHRS, CDR2 YFSETQ. V was shortened by 6 bases and J by 2 bases, with 19 bases between the two germline ends. The length of the CDR3 is 16 residues. DNA of the CDR3: TGCGCCAGCAAGCCACTCGGGACAAACCCCACAGATACGCAGTATTTT. It yields the protein CASKPLGTNPTDTQYF.

This clonotype was seen a few times. The V and J genes are TRBV25-1 and TRBJ2-5; D uncertain. Per the germline V gene, CDR1 is MGHDK and CDR2 is SYGVNS. The CDR3 loop spans 13 amino acids. V was cut by 7 bases and J by 7 bases, with 16 bases left in between. CDR3 residues: CASKNSGGATQYF. The CDR3 nucleotides are TGTGCCAGCAAGAACTCGGGCGGTGCGACCCAGTACTTC. Full variable domain (outside the CDR3, taken from reference TRBV25-1 and TRBJ2-5): EADIYQTPRYLVIGTGKKITLECSQTMGHDKMYWYQQDPGMELHLIHYSYGVNSTEKGDLSSESTVSRIRTEHFPLTLESARPSHTSQYLCASKNSGGATQYFGPGTRLLVL.

This clonotype came up a few times. The rearrangement uses TRBV9 and TRBJ1-2, with D tentatively TRBD1 (5 bases). Per germline, CDR1 SGDLS and CDR2 YYNGEE. The V gene lost 0 bases and the J gene lost 4 bases, with 16 bases spanning the gap. This CDR3 has 16 residues. The DNA of the CDR3 is TGTGCCAGCAGCGTAGGGGGGACTTCCCCAAGCTATGGCTACACCTTC. Translation gives CASSVGGTSPSYGYTF.

The CDR3 sequence: CSVEREGGRDYGYTF. In nucleotides, the CDR3 is TGCAGCGTTGAAAGAGAAGGGGGGCGGGACTATGGCTACACCTTC. This rearrangement joins TRBV29-1 to TRBJ1-2; TRBD1 might be the D (6 bases). V was pared by 2 bases and J by 3 bases, with 16 bases between. In germline, CDR1 is SQVTM, CDR2 ANQGSEA. This CDR3 spans 15 amino acids.

This clonotype was seen only a few times. The chain joins TRBV7-2 to TRBJ2-7; no clear D gene. Between the trimmed V and J ends, which lost 0 bases and 0 bases, there was a span of 6 bases. Germline V CDR1 and CDR2: SGHTA, FQGNSA. The CDR3 covers 14 residues. The CDR3, as DNA: TGTGCCAGCAGCTTAGCTGGATACTCCTACGAGCAGTACTTC. Protein product: CASSLAGYSYEQYF.

A few counts support this clonotype. One base away lies a much larger clone, so this may be a sequencing read error. V gene TRBV7-8 combines with J gene TRBJ2-7, with D uncertain. V lost 1 base and J 0 bases, leaving 7 bases between the germline ends. Germline CDR1 reads SGHVS; CDR2 reads FQNEAQ. This CDR3 has 14 amino acids. The CDR3 reads CASSLVYSSYEQYF. CDR3 DNA sequence: TGTGCCAGCAGCTTAGTATACAGCTCCTACGAGCAGTACTTC.